Sequencing of this T cell receptor (beta chain) was carried out in a study of sequential checkpoint blockade in melanoma. Turning to the study itself: Randomization was 1:1 between first-line nivolumab→ipilimumab and ipilimumab→nivolumab.

Assay used: immunoSEQ multiplex PCR; TCRdb lists only in-frame clones, some missing. The data hold 30,000 to 40,000 clones, with around nine tenths observed a single time. The CDR3 has 16 amino acids. Germline loops: CDR1 SNHLY, CDR2 FYNNEI. Losses at the gene ends were 0 bases for V and 5 bases for J; bases not matched to a gene: 5. As to treatment: randomized to nivolumab then ipilimumab (arm A) or the reverse (arm B). From thawed PBMCs, live CD3+CD8+ cells negative for CD19 and CD56 were sorted. This material consisted of CD8+ T cells sorted from blood (inferred from file names), taken from a patient given nivolumab and ipilimumab in sequence. The sequence came from a human donor with melanoma. The rearrangement joins TRBV2 to TRBJ2-3, with 10 bases matching TRBD2. The CDR3 is CASSEALAGGGDTQYF. CDR3 coding DNA: TGTGCCAGCAGTGAAGCCTTAGCGGGGGGCGGAGATACGCAGTATTTT.